This T cell receptor beta chain originates from a study of blood T cells in healthy people across ages (dated by TCRdb to the mid-2010s). Study-wide context: In model experiments, template switching captured about one uniquely barcoded TCR beta cDNA molecule for every two T cells. Using deep sequencing normalized with unique cDNA molecular identifiers, the study measured how TCR beta repertoire diversity changes with age. The donors were divided into four age groups: young (average roughly 15 years), middle-aged (roughly 42), aged (roughly 66) and long-lived (82). To avoid experimental bias, donors of different ages were randomly spread across the sequencing lanes. Using the same blood draw, the study looked at two additional independent replicas of 1 million unique cDNA reads for two donors, one aged 18 to 30 and the other aged 80 or older.

Libraries were built with 5' RACE. Sequenced on an Illumina HiSeq 2500. A second about 7 to 11 cycle PCR used a sample-barcoded 5' primer and a J-beta primer mix. Each TCR beta cDNA molecule received a unique molecular identifier from a template-switch 5' adaptor carrying 12 random nucleotides. Each sample yielded at least 2.5 million CDR3-containing paired-end reads. First-strand cDNA was synthesized from all RNA with the Mint cDNA synthesis kit, primed by a TRBC-specific oligonucleotide. Following uracil-DNA glycosylase treatment, all cDNA underwent a first 18-cycle PCR with the universal primers M1SS and BC2_uni_R. Regarding the original processing steps: For normalization, 1 million high-quality reads, each with a distinct molecular identifier, were randomly selected from each sample. Instead of being binned into consensus sequences, reads that shared molecular identifiers were thrown out. CDR3 identification, clonotype clustering and error correction used MiTCR with a Q25 quality threshold and the strictest error-elimination algorithm. A nonparametric unseen species model using Euler transformation provided a lower-bound estimate of total TCR beta diversity. TCRdb reprocessed the public reads (quality trimming at Q25 with fastp, clone calling with MiXCR) and kept in-frame beta chains. Rows with a matching CDR3 protein are joined into one entry that keeps the most common DNA and genes. Here the V and J calls rest on TCRdb's processing, not on the authors' analysis. This sample holds roughly 1.4 million distinct CDR3 sequences; approximately 59% were observed only once. 6.5% to 8.5% of the sample is taken by the ten largest.

As regards this clonotype: Its antigen specificity is not known. No quality values exist for individual bases; no much larger clone is one base distant.

What the authors observed across the whole study: Compared with the aged group, more naive CD4+ T cells, fewer expanded clones and increased TCR diversity were shown by the long-lived group, suggesting age selection. Because profiling used bulk unsorted PBMCs, naive and antigen-experienced compartments could not be compared conclusively. The CMV infection status of donors was not known, potentially confounding age-related changes in expanded clonotypes. A strong correlation was found between observed TCR beta diversity and the percentage of naive T cells measured by flow cytometry. As age increased, observed TCR beta diversity per million T cells dropped in a roughly linear way, and a significant reduction was already evident by age about 40. Estimates of total diversity based on one million sequenced T cells were regarded as lower bounds and as underestimates.

The CDR3 runs 16 amino acids, cysteine and phenylalanine included. Only the CDR3 portion is preserved as DNA: 48 bases, with reading frame beginning at the first base. For CDR1 and CDR2, the germline V gene lists SNHLY and FYNNEI. Clipping removes 2 bases from V and 0 bases from J, with 3 as the unmatched junction base count. The approximately 41 donors, aged about 6 to 95 years, were systemically healthy Caucasian individuals from Russia. Each donor gave ten milliliters of peripheral blood, collected into EDTA-treated Vacutainer tubes. Ficoll-Paque density-gradient centrifugation was used to isolate PBMCs, with at least 6.5 million per sample. Total RNA was extracted from PBMCs with Trizol reagent, with at least 5 micrograms obtained per sample. For every donor, an aliquot of PBMCs went through flow cytometry to measure the percentages of naive CD45RAhigh/CD27high T cells.

The chain links TRBV2 with TRBJ2-7, with 11 bases aligning to TRBD2. Sequencing input: blood. This TCR derives from a man aged 18 to 29 in good health. The CDR3 loop reads CASSESLAGGSYEQYF. The nucleotide sequence is TGTGCCAGCAGTGAATCCCTAGCGGGAGGCTCCTACGAGCAGTACTTC.